This TCR beta chain was recovered during a study of blood T cells in healthy people across ages. This clonotype has just a few counts. The use of a sample-barcoded 5' primer and a J-beta primer mix characterized a second PCR of 7 to 11 cycles. Using its own MiXCR run on the 5' RACE reads, TCRdb lists one record per CDR3 protein. Of roughly 570,000 distinct CDR3 sequences in the sample, 27% were seen once. V trimming: 5 bases; J trimming: 4 bases; junction bases outside the gene matches: 7. Germline CDR1 and CDR2: MNHNS and SASEGT. This CDR3 region has 16 residues. This chain connects TRBV6-1 to TRBJ2-2; the match to TRBD2 covers 10 bases. The sequence came from a woman between 65 and 79 years old in good health. The sample taken for sequencing was blood. CDR3 sequence: CASSTSGGASTGELFF. CDR3 bases: TGTGCCAGCAGTACCAGCGGGGGGGCGAGCACCGGGGAGCTGTTTTTT.